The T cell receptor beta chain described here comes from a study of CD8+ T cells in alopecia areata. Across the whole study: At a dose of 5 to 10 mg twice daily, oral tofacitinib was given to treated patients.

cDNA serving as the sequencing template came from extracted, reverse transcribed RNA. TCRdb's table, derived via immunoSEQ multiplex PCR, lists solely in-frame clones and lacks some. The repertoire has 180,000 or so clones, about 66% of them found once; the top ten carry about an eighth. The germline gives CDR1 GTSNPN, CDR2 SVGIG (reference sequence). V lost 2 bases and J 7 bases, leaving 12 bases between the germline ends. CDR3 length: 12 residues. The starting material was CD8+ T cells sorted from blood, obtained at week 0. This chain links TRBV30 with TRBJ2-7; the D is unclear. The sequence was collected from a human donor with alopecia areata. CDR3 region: CAWSHETREQYF. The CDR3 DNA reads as TGTGCCTGGAGTCACGAAACGAGGGAGCAGTACTTC. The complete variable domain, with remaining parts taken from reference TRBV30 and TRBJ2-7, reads SQTIHQWPATLVQPVGSPLSLECTVEGTSNPNLYWYRQAAGRGLQLLFYSVGIGQISSEVPQNLSASRPQDRQFILSSKKLLLSDSGFYLCAWSHETREQYFGPGTRLTVT.